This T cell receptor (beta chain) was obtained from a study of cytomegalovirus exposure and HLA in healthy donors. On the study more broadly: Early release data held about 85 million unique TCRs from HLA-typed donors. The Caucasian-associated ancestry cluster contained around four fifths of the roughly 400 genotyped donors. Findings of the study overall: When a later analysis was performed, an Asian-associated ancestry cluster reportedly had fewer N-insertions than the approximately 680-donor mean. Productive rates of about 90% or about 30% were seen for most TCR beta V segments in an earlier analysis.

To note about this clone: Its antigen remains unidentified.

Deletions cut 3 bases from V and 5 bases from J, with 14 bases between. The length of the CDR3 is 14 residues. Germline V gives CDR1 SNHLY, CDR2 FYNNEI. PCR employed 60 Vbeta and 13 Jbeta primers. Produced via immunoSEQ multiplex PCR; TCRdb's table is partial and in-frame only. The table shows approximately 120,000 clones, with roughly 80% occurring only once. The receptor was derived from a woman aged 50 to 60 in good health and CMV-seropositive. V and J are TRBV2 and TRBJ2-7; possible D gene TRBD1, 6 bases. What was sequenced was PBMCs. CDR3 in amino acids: CASSDPRGRNEQYF. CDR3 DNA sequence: TGTGCCAGCAGTGATCCCAGGGGCCGTAACGAGCAGTACTTC.